These T cell receptor beta chains were read from a single sample in a study of glioma-infiltrating T cells. MiXCR was run by TCRdb on the multiplex PCR reads, yielding one entry per CDR3 protein. The sample holds about 140,000 distinct CDR3 sequences; roughly 43% are singletons and the top ten take over 15%. The sequenced sample was glioma tissue, nonneoplastic brain tissue, or PBMCs (not recorded which). The receptors stem from a human donor with low-grade glioma or glioblastoma, undergoing nonglioma brain surgery, or in good health (not recorded which). CDR3s leave out the opening cysteine and the closing phenylalanine or tryptophan.

TRBV2 ASSEEGPDLAKNIQY
TRBV20-1 SAGRDGNTEAF
TRBV2 ASSEAMGSYNEQF
TRBV7-2 ASTPLEPGTGELF
TRBV5-1 ASSPQGTYYEQY
TRBV28 ASSFNQGGVRSTDTQY
TRBV6-2/TRBV6-3 ASSILAGLNEQF
TRBV6-2/TRBV6-3 ASSYHRYQETQY
TRBV4-1 ASSQPRGNYGYT
TRBV6-2/TRBV6-3 ASSYGQGTNTEAF
TRBV5-1 ASSLRQDGDEAF
TRBV4-3 ASSHPIQGRQPQH
TRBV18 ASSPSSPKGREQY
TRBV20-1 SSRPGWGEVQPQH
TRBV6-5 ASSRGGAKNIQY
TRBV7-9 ASLFSIADTQY
TRBV6-6 AGSYSSGTGTGDYGYT
TRBV6-5 ASTPGTSWNEQF
TRBV15 ATSRIAGNEQF
TRBV12-3/TRBV12-4 ASSLGLLNYGYT
TRBV4-2 ASSQDSIDEAF
TRBV12-3/TRBV12-4 ASSLERANEQF
TRBV20-1 SAIPGQGREQY
TRBV6-1 ASSPRDRGGEAF
TRBV4-2 ASSQDLNSGGADEQF
TRBV7-9 ASSSGGLKAF
TRBV27 ASSPRTPKETQY
TRBV28 ATSDLQGPETQY
TRBV7-2 ASSPGRHHTEAF
TRBV25-1 ASSEYRAGVHEQY
TRBV19 ASQAGSLAKNIQY
TRBV6-1 ASSDPGQLNSPLH
TRBV7-2 ASRRQETQY
TRBV20-1 SASRAGANVLT
TRBV28 ASSPDNYGYT
TRBV6-1 ASSPWTDSNQPQH
TRBV24-1 ATRMPGRDFNEHF
TRBV6-1 ASRTGVQETQY
TRBV7-9 ASSLESWTGGDEQF
TRBV18 ASSEQGLVQF
TRBV7-9 ATSLRQGSTDTQY
TRBV10-3 AISEQYGTQF
TRBV7-2 ASTLGTGLGTDTQY
TRBV2 ASSEESIGTDNGYT
TRBV7-6 ASSLRTGGNDEQY
TRBV28 ASRDRFTDTQY
TRBV5-7 ASSLARLAGGDEQF
TRBV20-1 SARESRVGNQPQH
TRBV27 ATKVGPTTNYGYT
TRBV7-9 ARSPLEQRGGETQY
TRBV20-1 SAQRVGTGKSYEQY
TRBV12-3/TRBV12-4 ASSLKRDSPLH
TRBV6-2/TRBV6-3 ASSYHRQDSYEQY
TRBV6-1 ASSEEKYGYT
TRBV4-1 ASSQDQARGGEQY